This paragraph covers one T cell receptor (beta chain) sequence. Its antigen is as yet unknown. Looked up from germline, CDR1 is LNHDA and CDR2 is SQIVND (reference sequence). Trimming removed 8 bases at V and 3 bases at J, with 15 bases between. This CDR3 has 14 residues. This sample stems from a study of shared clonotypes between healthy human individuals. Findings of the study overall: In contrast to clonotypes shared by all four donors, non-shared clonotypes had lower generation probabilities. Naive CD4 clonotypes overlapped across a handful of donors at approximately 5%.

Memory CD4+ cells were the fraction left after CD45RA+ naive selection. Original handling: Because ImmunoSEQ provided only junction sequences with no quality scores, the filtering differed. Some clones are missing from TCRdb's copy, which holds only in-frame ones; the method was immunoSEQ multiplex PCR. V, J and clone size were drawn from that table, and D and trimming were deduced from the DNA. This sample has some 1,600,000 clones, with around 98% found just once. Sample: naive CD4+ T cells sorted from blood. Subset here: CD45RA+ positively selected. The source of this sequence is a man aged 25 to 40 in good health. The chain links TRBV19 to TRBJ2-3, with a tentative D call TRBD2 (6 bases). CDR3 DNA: TGTGCCAGTGCGGTGGAGGGAATGACAGATACGCAGTATTTT. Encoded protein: CASAVEGMTDTQYF.